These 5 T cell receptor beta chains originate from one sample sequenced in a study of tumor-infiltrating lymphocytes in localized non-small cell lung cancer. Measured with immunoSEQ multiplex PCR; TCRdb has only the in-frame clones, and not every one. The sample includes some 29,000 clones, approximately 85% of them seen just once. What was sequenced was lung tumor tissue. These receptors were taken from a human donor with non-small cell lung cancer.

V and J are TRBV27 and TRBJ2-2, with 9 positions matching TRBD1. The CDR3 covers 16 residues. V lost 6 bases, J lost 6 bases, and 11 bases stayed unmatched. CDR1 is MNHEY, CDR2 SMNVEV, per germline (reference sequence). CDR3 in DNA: TGTGCCAGCAGACCTACAGGGGGCGGAGGACCCGGGGAGCTGTTTTTT. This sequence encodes CASRPTGGGGPGELFF.

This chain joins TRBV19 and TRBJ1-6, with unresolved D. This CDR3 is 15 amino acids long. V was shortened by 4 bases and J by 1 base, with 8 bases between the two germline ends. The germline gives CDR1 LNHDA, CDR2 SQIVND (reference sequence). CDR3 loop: CASSKTVSYNSPLHF. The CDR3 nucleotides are TGTGCCAGTAGTAAAACAGTTTCCTATAATTCACCCCTCCACTTT.

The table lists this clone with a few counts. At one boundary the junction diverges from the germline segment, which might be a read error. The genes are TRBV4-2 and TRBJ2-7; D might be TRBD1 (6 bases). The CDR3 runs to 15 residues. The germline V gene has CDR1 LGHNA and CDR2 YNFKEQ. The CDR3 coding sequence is TGTGCCAGCACCCAAGCAGCTCGGGACAATTACGAGCAGTACTTC. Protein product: CASTQAARDNYEQYF.

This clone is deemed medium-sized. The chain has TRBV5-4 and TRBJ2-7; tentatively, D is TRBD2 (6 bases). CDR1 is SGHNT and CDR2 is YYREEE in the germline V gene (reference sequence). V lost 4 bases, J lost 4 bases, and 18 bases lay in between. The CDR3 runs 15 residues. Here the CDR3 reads CASSGGVASSYEQYF. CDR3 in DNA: TGTGCCAGCAGCGGAGGGGTAGCTAGCAGTTACGAGCAGTACTTC.

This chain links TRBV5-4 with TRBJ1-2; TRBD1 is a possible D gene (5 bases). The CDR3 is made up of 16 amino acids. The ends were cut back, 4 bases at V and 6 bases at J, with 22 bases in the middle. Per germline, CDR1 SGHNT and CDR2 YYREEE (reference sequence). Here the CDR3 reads CASSTGPGQGGHGYTF. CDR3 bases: TGTGCCAGCAGCACTGGCCCAGGGCAGGGTGGGCATGGCTACACCTTC.